The text below deals with one T cell receptor beta chain. Using immunoSEQ multiplex PCR, the repertoire was profiled, and TCRdb retains in-frame clones only, with some absent. The data contain about 44,000 clones, 70% to 75% of them singletons. The CDR3 runs to 14 residues. Trimming took off 4 bases at V and 5 bases at J, with 12 bases between the two ends. The V gene's germline CDR1 is LGHDT and CDR2 YNNKEL (reference sequence). The sample comes from a study of control samples from healthy donors and cancer patients. The sample consisted of formalin-fixed, paraffin-embedded tissue. The gene calls are TRBV3-1 (or the pseudogene TRBV3-2) and TRBJ2-4, with D possibly being TRBD1 (5 bases). The sequence was obtained from a male donor with melanoma. This CDR3 is CASSPYDRENIQYF. Here the CDR3 DNA reads TGTGCCAGCAGCCCGTACGACAGAGAAAACATTCAGTACTTC.